Described below is a single T cell receptor beta chain sequence and its context. Its antigen remains undetermined. Per-nucleotide qualities are absent, and no much larger clonotype sits a single base away. Donors were a few dozen systemically healthy Caucasian individuals from Russia aged roughly 6 to 95 years. Each donor gave around 9.9 milliliters of peripheral blood, collected into EDTA-treated Vacutainer tubes. PBMCs were isolated by Ficoll-Paque density-gradient centrifugation, with at least 6.5 million obtained per sample. Total RNA was extracted from PBMCs with Trizol reagent, with at least 6 micrograms obtained per sample. The percentages of naive CD45RAhigh/CD27high T cells were determined by flow cytometry on a PBMC aliquot from every donor. The CDR3 contains 15 residues, cysteine and phenylalanine counted. CDR3 DNA is the only sequence kept; it has 45 bases, read in frame from the first base. The germline V gene yields MNHNS for CDR1 and SASEGT for CDR2.

The data originate from a study of blood T cells in healthy people across ages (dated by TCRdb to about 2015). About the full investigation: Template switching captured roughly one uniquely barcoded TCR beta cDNA molecule per two T cells in model experiments. To track age-related changes in TCR beta repertoire diversity, the study relied on deep sequencing normalized with unique cDNA molecular identifiers. The donors were split into four age groups: young (average about 15 years), middle-aged (around 37), aged (about 56) and long-lived (under 85). To avoid experimental bias, donors of different ages were spread randomly across the sequencing lanes. For two donors (one aged 18 to 30 and one aged 80 or older), the study analyzed two additional independent replicas of 1 million unique cDNA reads from the same blood draw.

What the authors observed across the whole study: Compared with the aged group, the long-lived group had more naive CD4+ T cells, fewer expanded clones and increased TCR diversity, a pattern suggesting age selection. As age increased, observed TCR beta diversity per million T cells dropped in a roughly linear way, and a significant reduction was already evident by age 40. The CMV infection status of donors was not known, potentially confounding age-related changes in expanded clonotypes. Estimates of total diversity based on one million sequenced T cells were considered lower bounds and underestimates. Bulk unsorted PBMC profiling prevented conclusive comparison of naive and antigen-experienced compartments. A strong correlation was found between observed TCR beta diversity and the percentage of naive T cells measured by flow cytometry.

The library was generated by 5' RACE. TCRdb names Illumina HiSeq 2500 as the instrument used. A second PCR of roughly 6 to 11 cycles was run with a J-beta primer mix and a sample-barcoded 5' primer. Each TCR beta cDNA molecule received a unique molecular identifier from a template-switch 5' adaptor carrying 12 random nucleotides. At least 3 million CDR3-containing paired-end reads were obtained from each sample. All of the RNA was converted into first-strand cDNA using the Mint cDNA synthesis kit, with a TRBC-specific oligonucleotide serving as the primer. Following uracil-DNA glycosylase treatment, a first 18-cycle PCR with universal primers M1SS and BC2_uni_R was performed on all cDNA. The original pipeline was this. Each sample was normalized by randomly selecting 1 million high-quality reads, each carrying a distinct molecular identifier. Reads sharing molecular identifiers were discarded rather than binned into consensus sequences. MiTCR, run with a Q25 quality threshold and the strictest error-elimination algorithm, handled CDR3 identification, clonotype clustering and error correction. A nonparametric unseen species model using Euler transformation provided a lower-bound estimate of total TCR beta diversity. TCRdb took the public reads, trimmed them with fastp at Q25, ran MiXCR for clone calling and kept in-frame beta chains. Each CDR3 protein appears once, grouped with its most common genes and DNA. It is TCRdb's table, rather than the study itself, that gives the V and J calls and clone size. This sample gives 700,000 to 850,000 distinct CDR3 sequences in total; under 40% of them show up just once. Approximately 12% of the sample goes to the ten largest clones.

The rearrangement combines TRBV6-1 with TRBJ2-1, with 8 bases in between that match TRBD2. The J call may be incorrect, as the DNA end agrees better with TRBJ2-7. Sequencing used blood. The receptor's source is a man younger than 35 in good health. The CDR3 corresponds to CASRTSVLSYNEQYF. The DNA reads TGTGCCAGCAGGACTAGCGTCCTCTCCTACAATGAGCAGTACTTC.